A selection of T cell receptor beta chains follows, all from one sample in a study of metastatic and nonmetastatic thyroid tumors. TCRdb re-processed the PCR reads through MiXCR. The table records some 30,000 clones, 20% of them present only once. The sequenced material came from blood. The receptors originated from a female donor with papillary thyroid cancer or a benign thyroid nodule (not recorded which). Some clones in this sample may be carry-over from other donors' samples. Each CDR3 is given with its conserved first and last residue. A D gene is named only where the DNA matches it firmly. Clone size is stated in some rows and not others, as once, few, many or a class when expanded.

j_gene	v_gene	len	abundance	d_gene	CDR3nt	CDR3aa
TRBJ2-7	TRBV4-2	19	many	TRBD2	TGTGCCAGCAGCCAAGTTGACAGCGGGAGCGATATTAGCTCCTACGAGCAGTACTTC	CASSQVDSGSDISSYEQYF
TRBJ2-7	TRBV4-1	15	medium-sized	.	TGCGCCAGCAGCCTCGGACTGTCGAACTCCTACGAGCAGTACTTC	CASSLGLSNSYEQYF
TRBJ1-6	TRBV6-1	14	medium-sized	.	TGTGCCAGCAGTGAGCAGGGGCGGTCTTCACCCCTCCACTTT	CASSEQGRSSPLHF
TRBJ2-1	TRBV24-1	17	.	TRBD2	TGTGCCACCAGTGAGGGCGGGAGGGCTAGGTCTTACAATGAGCAGTTCTTC	CATSEGGRARSYNEQFF
TRBJ1-5	TRBV15	19	many	.	TGTGCCACCAGCAGAGATTTTCCGGGACCTACGACGAGCAATCAGCCCCAGCATTTT	CATSRDFPGPTTSNQPQHF
TRBJ2-1	TRBV5-8	14	medium-sized	TRBD2	TGTGCCAGCCGGGGGGGCGCGGAGTACAATGAGCAGTTCTTC	CASRGGAEYNEQFF
TRBJ2-7	TRBV7-3	14	.	.	TGTGTCAGCAGCTTGGGGGGCGGGAGCTCCGAGCAGTACTTC	CVSSLGGGSSEQYF
TRBJ2-3	TRBV6-4	17	few	.	TGTGCCAGCAGTTACGGGCACAGCTTTACTAGCACAGATACGCAGTATTTT	CASSYGHSFTSTDTQYF
TRBJ2-2	TRBV7-9	15	many	.	TGTGCCAGCAGCTTAATCGGGGTGAGCACCGGGGAGCTGTTTTTT	CASSLIGVSTGELFF
TRBJ1-2	TRBV19	14	once	.	TGTGCCAGTAGTATTTCTGGGGGAACGTTCGGCTACACCTTC	CASSISGGTFGYTF
TRBJ2-7	TRBV20-1	14	.	TRBD1	TGCAGTGCTAGGGGACAGGGGGCTATCGACGAGCAGTACTTC	CSARGQGAIDEQYF
TRBJ1-2	TRBV6-1	16	many	.	TGTGCCAGCAGTCATAGCCGGGGCCCCTCGCACTATGGCTACACCTTC	CASSHSRGPSHYGYTF
TRBJ1-5	TRBV20-1	14	.	TRBD1	TGCAGTGCTAGCTTTGGGACAGGTAATCAGCCCCAGCATTTT	CSASFGTGNQPQHF
TRBJ2-2	TRBV3-1	15	many	TRBD1	TGTGCCAGCAGCCAAGGGACAGGGTTCTTGGGGGAGCTGTTTTTT	CASSQGTGFLGELFF
TRBJ2-3	TRBV4-1	17	.	.	TGTGCCAGCAGCCAGGTTTTAAACGGGGAGGGCACAGATACGCAGTATTTT	CASSQVLNGEGTDTQYF
TRBJ2-4	TRBV6-2/TRBV6-3	14	many	.	TGTGCCAGCAGTCTCCCAACGCAGACATACATTCAGTACTTC	CASSLPTQTYIQYF
TRBJ1-3	TRBV6-1	17	few	TRBD1	TGTGCCAGCAGCGCACACGGACAGGGGGCTTCTGGAAACACCATATATTTT	CASSAHGQGASGNTIYF
TRBJ2-1	TRBV9	13	many	.	TGTGCCAGCAGCGACGACCCCTACAATGAGCAGTTCTTC	CASSDDPYNEQFF
TRBJ2-3	TRBV11-2	16	.	.	TGTGCCAGCAGCTCACCCGACCGGATCGGGGCAGATACGCAGTATTTT	CASSSPDRIGADTQYF
TRBJ2-7	TRBV7-8	11	few	.	TGTGCCAGCAGCTTTTACGCCGAGCAGTACTTC	CASSFYAEQYF
TRBJ2-6	TRBV6-2/TRBV6-3	14	few	.	TGTGCCAGCAGTTACGGCTCTGGGGCCAACGTCCTGACTTTC	CASSYGSGANVLTF
TRBJ2-1	TRBV6-1	14	many	TRBD1	TGTGCCAGCAGCGTGGGACAGGGTGGTAGGGAGCAGTTCTTC	CASSVGQGGREQFF
TRBJ2-1	TRBV5-1	15	many	.	TGCGCCAGCAGCTTGCTAGGGATTTTTTACAATGAGCAGTTCTTC	CASSLLGIFYNEQFF
TRBJ1-2	TRBV4-1	16	.	TRBD1	TGCGCCAGCAGCCAAGCCTCCGGGACAGCTAACTATGGCTACACCTTC	CASSQASGTANYGYTF
TRBJ2-7	TRBV27	15	many	TRBD2	TGTGCCAGCAGTTTAGTGGCGAGCGGGAGTTCCGAGCAGTACTTC	CASSLVASGSSEQYF
TRBJ2-1	TRBV6-4	15	many	TRBD1	TGTGCCAGCACCTCGGGGACAGGGACGGGCAATGAGCAGTTCTTC	CASTSGTGTGNEQFF
TRBJ2-7	TRBV5-1	14	many	.	TGCGCCAGCAGCTTGGCAGGCAGCTCCTACGAGCAGTACTTC	CASSLAGSSYEQYF
TRBJ2-2	TRBV19	17	many	.	TGTGCCAGTAAAAAAGGGGGAAGAGGACAGACAACCGGGGAGCTGTTTTTT	CASKKGGRGQTTGELFF
TRBJ1-5	TRBV19	14	many	.	TGTGCCAGTAGCAGGGACGGACCCAATCAGCCCCAGCATTTT	CASSRDGPNQPQHF
TRBJ2-2	TRBV6-1	17	.	.	TGTGCCAGCATTCTTCAAGATGGGCAAGGGGCAGTCGGGGAGCTGTTTTTT	CASILQDGQGAVGELFF
TRBJ2-1	TRBV6-1	12	.	.	TGTGCCAGCAGGGACAGTTACAATGAGCAGTTCTTC	CASRDSYNEQFF
TRBJ1-1	TRBV18	14	.	.	TGTGCCAGCTCACCAGGGACGGGGAACACTGAAGCTTTCTTT	CASSPGTGNTEAFF
TRBJ1-1	TRBV7-3	13	many	.	TGTGCCAGCAGCTTAAACAGGGTCACTGAAGCTTTCTTT	CASSLNRVTEAFF
TRBJ1-6	TRBV18	13	many	.	TGTGCCAGCTCACCCCCAGGCAAAGCACCCCTCCACTTT	CASSPPGKAPLHF
TRBJ2-1	TRBV3-1	13	many	TRBD2	TGTGCCAGCAGCTCCACGAGCGGGGGCGAGCAGTTCTTC	CASSSTSGGEQFF
TRBJ2-7	TRBV5-1	15	.	.	TGCGCCAGCAGCTCAGGCGGGACTTTGTTCTACGAGCAGTACTTC	CASSSGGTLFYEQYF
TRBJ1-2	TRBV6-4	14	many	.	TGTGCCAGCGCTCTCGACAGTTCAGTTTATGGCTACACCTTC	CASALDSSVYGYTF
TRBJ1-4	TRBV7-9	16	once	.	TGTGCCAGCAGCTTAGGGACGGGCCCCGGTTCGGGAAAACTGTTTTTT	CASSLGTGPGSGKLFF
TRBJ2-1	TRBV19	17	many	TRBD1	TGTGCCAGTAGTAGGGGGACAGGGGGCGCGTTGTACAATGAGCAGTTCTTC	CASSRGTGGALYNEQFF
TRBJ2-1	TRBV7-9	15	many	TRBD2	TGTGCCAGCAGTCCGGGACTAGCGGGGGGGGATGAGCAGTTCTTC	CASSPGLAGGDEQFF
TRBJ1-6	TRBV28	11	.	.	TGTGCCAGCAGGGATAATTCACCCCTCCACTTT	CASRDNSPLHF
TRBJ2-1	TRBV20-1	11	many	TRBD1	TGCAGTGCTTCACAGGGGGGTGAGCAGTTCTTC	CSASQGGEQFF
TRBJ2-5	TRBV7-3	12	many	.	TGTGCCAGCAGCCAGGACCTCGGGACCCAGTACTTC	CASSQDLGTQYF
TRBJ2-2	TRBV19	17	.	TRBD1	TGTGCCAGTAGTATAAGGACAGGGGGCTACCTTGCCGGGGAGCTGTTTTTT	CASSIRTGGYLAGELFF
TRBJ1-6	TRBV3-1	14	medium-sized	TRBD1	TGTGCCAGCACCAGACAGGGGGCGCGTTCACCCCTCCACTTT	CASTRQGARSPLHF
TRBJ2-2	TRBV9	15	.	.	TGTGCCAGCAGCGTAGATATCAATTTCGCCGGGGAGCTGTTTTTT	CASSVDINFAGELFF
TRBJ1-5	TRBV20-1	14	many	TRBD1	TGCAGTGCTAGAAGGGGGCTTCCCAATCAGCCCCAGCATTTT	CSARRGLPNQPQHF
TRBJ2-7	TRBV20-1	14	.	.	TGCAGTGCTAGAGGAGAGAGGGAAGGGGGCGAGCAGTACTTC	CSARGEREGGEQYF
TRBJ2-7	TRBV6-5	15	few	.	TGTGCCAGCAGTTACGGGGAACAGGATAGGGGAGAGCAGTACTTC	CASSYGEQDRGEQYF
TRBJ1-5	TRBV20-1	14	.	.	TGCAGTGCCAGAGTTGGCCAGGTCAACCAGCCCCAGCATTTT	CSARVGQVNQPQHF
TRBJ2-1	TRBV20-1	13	once	.	TGCAGTGCTGGAGCGGACCCCTACAATGAGCAGTTCTTC	CSAGADPYNEQFF
TRBJ1-2	TRBV6-1	12	.	.	TGTGCCAGCGGGACTACATACACAGGCTACACCTTC	CASGTTYTGYTF
TRBJ1-6	TRBV28	15	.	.	TGTGCCAGCAGTCCCTCGGGAGACTATAATTCACCCCTCCACTTT	CASSPSGDYNSPLHF
TRBJ2-1	TRBV10-3	16	few	.	TGTGCCATCAGTGATCGGAGTAGCGGAGATTACAATGAGCAGTTCTTC	CAISDRSSGDYNEQFF
TRBJ1-5	TRBV20-1	13	once	.	TGCAGTGCTAGAGATCCAGGCGGTCAGCCCCAGCATTTT	CSARDPGGQPQHF